This T cell receptor (beta chain) was identified during a study of graft-versus-host responses after intestinal transplantation (dated by TCRdb to 2020 to 2022). With respect to the entire study: The transplants that recipients got were multivisceral, liver-intestinal, or isolated intestinal. Anti-thymocyte globulin induction was given to all recipients, followed by maintenance tacrolimus and steroids for around three years. Bulk TCR-beta CDR3 sequencing was used to track graft-versus-host and host-versus-graft alloreactive T cell clones in the graft, circulation and bone marrow after intestinal transplantation. To identify alloreactive clones, pre-transplant mixed lymphocyte reaction products were sequenced and compared with unstimulated pre-transplant donor and recipient T cells. A cohort of about 26 intestinal transplant recipients, including one retransplant, was enrolled, and a few patients lacking pretransplant specimens were excluded. A peak of at least 4% donor T cells among recipient peripheral blood mononuclear cells was the definition used for donor T cell macrochimerism. Instead of going to the commercial service, samples from three later patients were sequenced in-house on an Illumina MiSeq and processed with MiXCR. General study outcomes and caveats: Conclusions were limited by the relatively low number and heterogeneity of intestinal transplant patients. Early after transplant, declines in HvG clones were associated with peak levels of circulating GvH clones. GvH clones were detected in recipient bone marrow, and some of these GvH clones were observed earlier in ileal mucosa or blood, consistent with an intestinal mucosal origin. In the allografts of patients with donor T cell macrochimerism, GvH to HvG T cell clonal ratios were high.

CDR1 and CDR2, looked up from the germline V gene, are SGHTA and FQGTGA. Germline trimming amounts to 2 bases on V and 1 base on J, with 13 as the count of junction bases outside the gene matches. The CDR3 goes from the cysteine to the phenylalanine over 18 residues. The read is trimmed to its CDR3 DNA, 54 bases read in frame from base 1. The sample's time point label, decoded: cells obtained before transplantation from donor or recipient. CD3+CD4+ and CD3+CD8+ populations were FACS-sorted from unstimulated pre-transplant donor and recipient cells taken from spleen or lymph nodes. With respect to this clone: It has no known antigen specificity. Base-call qualities are not available, and no considerably larger clone is one nucleotide away.

The method was the immunoSEQ multiplex PCR assay. For most patients, genomic DNA was isolated using the Qiagen DNeasy Blood and Tissue Kit and was shipped frozen to Adaptive Biotechnologies for TCR sequencing. High-throughput TCR-beta CDR3 sequencing of genomic DNA from most patients was performed by Adaptive Biotechnologies. Concerning the study's data processing: TCR sequencing data were retrieved from Adaptive's ImmunoSEQ software for 15 to 20 patients, whereas three other patients were processed with MiXCR and VDJtools. CD4 versus CD8 sorting errors were corrected by removing sequences found in both subsets at a frequency ratio below 5:1. CDR3 nucleotide sequences shared by donor and recipient were removed because the origin of these sequences could not be assigned. To count as alloreactive, a clone needed at least 2-fold expansion over unstimulated cells and a minimum CFSE-low frequency of 0.002% (template counts) or 0.001% (read counts). Clones were considered mappable if detected in sequenced pre-transplant spleen, lymph node, or MLR CFSE-low populations of the donor or recipient. The cumulative frequency of alloreactive clones was calculated as a percentage of all sequences, weighted by copy number. TCRdb's version of the immuneACCESS table is confined to in-frame rearrangements and falls short of the full clone set. An unresolved V gene accounts for under half of the shortfall where checked; the remainder is of unknown origin. V and J calls and clone size follow that table, whereas D and trimming were derived from the DNA. The sample table records approximately 75,000 clones; 90% of these occur just once. The top ten clonotypes cover about 4.2% of the sample.

The V and J genes are TRBV7-3 and TRBJ1-2; the central 7 bases match TRBD1. This TCR was recovered from a human donor who was the organ donor for an intestinal transplant. The sample consisted of unstimulated CD8+ T cells sorted from spleen or lymph node cells, taken before transplant. The base sequence is TGTGCCAGCAGCTTATATGGCGGGACAGACTACGTTAACTATGGCTACACCTTC. Its protein is CASSLYGGTDYVNYGYTF.